The entry below describes one T cell receptor (beta chain). Antigen: not known. This entry is derived from a study of PD-1 blockade in classical Hodgkin lymphoma. Some clones are missing from TCRdb's copy, which holds only in-frame ones; the method was immunoSEQ multiplex PCR. The sample holds 100,000 to 130,000 clones, roughly 87% seen once. The CDR3 has 15 residues. Trimming took off 3 bases at V and 1 base at J, with 10 bases between the two ends. Germline assignment: CDR1 LGHNT and CDR2 FRNRAP. Relapses following autologous stem cell transplantation were seen in all patients, with brentuximab vedotin exposure varying. Classification of best responses gave complete response, partial response or progressive disease. Whole-study findings and limits: Newly diagnosed patients and complete responders had comparable diversity at baseline. Exclusion removed patients who began nivolumab under 1 year after ASCT. In CD4+ cells, TCR diversity went up significantly by C4D1, but in CD8+ cells it did not.

This clonotype was sampled from a human donor with classical Hodgkin lymphoma. The chain links TRBV12-5 to TRBJ1-3; TRBD1 is a possible D gene (5 bases). This sample comprised peripheral blood mononuclear cells (PBMCs), obtained before the second cycle of nivolumab. CDR3 sequence (DNA): TGTGCTAGTGGTTTCTTGGGGGAATCTGGAAACACCATATATTTT. It encodes CASGFLGESGNTIYF.